This entry is about one T cell receptor beta chain. Antigen specificity is unknown. Repertoires were generated with immunoSEQ multiplex PCR, while TCRdb's copy carries only in-frame clones and drops some. The sample lists approximately 37,000 clones; 50% to 60% were seen once. This sample was taken from a study of a mutant IDH1 vaccine in newly diagnosed glioma. As for the study in general: Patients began vaccination 4-6 weeks after radiotherapy alone, or with temozolomide cycles. General observations from the study: Top peripheral T cell clonotype shifts appeared unrelated to pseudoprogression. Immune responses arising from the vaccine appeared in about 94% of patients.

Sample time point: week 5, during vaccination. A 20-mer mutant IDH1 peptide at 300 ug was injected subcutaneously with topical imiquimod. New astrocytomas of WHO grade 3 or 4 that were IDH1-mutant and ATRX-lost were found in the donors. This CDR3 spans 12 amino acids. V shed 6 bases and J 7 bases; nucleotides not matched to a gene: 5. Germline V CDR1 and CDR2: SQVTM, ANQGSEA. This chain joins TRBV29-1 and TRBJ2-7; 11 positions match TRBD2. Sequences were derived from PBMCs, sampled from a glioma patient whose treatment included an IDH1 peptide vaccine. This TCR derives from a woman younger than 35 with glioma. The CDR3 protein is CSVKLAGEEQYF. CDR3 sequence (DNA): TGCAGCGTCAAACTAGCGGGAGAAGAGCAGTACTTC.